Below, one T cell receptor (beta chain) is given with its context. Antigen specificity is unknown. This record belongs to a study of cytomegalovirus exposure and HLA in healthy donors. Overall study results and limits: Versus the roughly 700-donor mean, an Asian-associated ancestry cluster reportedly showed fewer N-insertions in a later analysis. Most TCR beta V segments were productive about 87% or about 30% of the time in an earlier analysis.

CDR1 and CDR2 (germline): LNHNV, YYDKDF (reference sequence). This CDR3 has 15 residues. Trimming shortened V by 6 bases and J by 5 bases, and 17 bases separated the two germline ends. PCR primers comprised 60 Vbeta and 13 Jbeta primers. Repertoires were generated with immunoSEQ multiplex PCR, while TCRdb's copy carries only in-frame clones and drops some. Here the sample spans about 180,000 clones, around 75% being singletons. The source of this sequence is a male donor in good health and CMV-seronegative. Material for sequencing was PBMCs. This chain uses TRBV15 with TRBJ1-3; D unresolved. The CDR3 coding sequence is TGTGCCACCAGTGGAGGGCTGAGCCTGAGAAACACCATATATTTT. Amino acids: CATSGGLSLRNTIYF.